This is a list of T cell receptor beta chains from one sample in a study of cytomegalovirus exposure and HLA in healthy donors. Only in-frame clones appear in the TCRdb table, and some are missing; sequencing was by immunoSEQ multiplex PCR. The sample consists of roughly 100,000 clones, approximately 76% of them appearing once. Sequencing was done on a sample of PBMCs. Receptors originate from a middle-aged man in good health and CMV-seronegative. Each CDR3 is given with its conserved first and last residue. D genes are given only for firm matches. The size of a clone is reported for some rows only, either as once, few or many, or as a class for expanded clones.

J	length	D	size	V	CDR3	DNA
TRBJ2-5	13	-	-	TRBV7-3	CASSLGGRETQYF	TGTGCCAGCAGCTTAGGAGGGCGTGAGACCCAGTACTTC
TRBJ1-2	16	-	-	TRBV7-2	CASSFLLSGAPYGYTF	TGTGCCAGCAGCTTTCTTTTGTCAGGGGCACCCTATGGCTACACCTTC
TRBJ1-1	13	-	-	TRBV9	CASSVGDWPEAFF	TGTGCCAGCAGCGTAGGGGACTGGCCTGAAGCTTTCTTT
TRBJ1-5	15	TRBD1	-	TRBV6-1	CASRHRQGPDQPQHF	TGTGCCAGCAGACACCGACAGGGGCCGGATCAGCCCCAGCATTTT
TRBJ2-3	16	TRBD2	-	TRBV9	CASSVWASGGPDTQYF	TGTGCCAGCAGCGTATGGGCTTCGGGGGGGCCAGATACGCAGTATTTT
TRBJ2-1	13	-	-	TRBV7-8	CASSSYVQDEQFF	TGTGCCAGCAGTTCATACGTTCAGGATGAGCAGTTCTTC
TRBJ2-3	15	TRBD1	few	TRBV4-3	CASSQRDRVADTQYF	TGCGCCAGCAGCCAAAGGGACAGGGTGGCAGATACGCAGTATTTT
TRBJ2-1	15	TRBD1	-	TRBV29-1	CSVVVGDRAYNEQFF	TGCAGCGTTGTAGTAGGGGACAGGGCGTACAATGAGCAGTTCTTC
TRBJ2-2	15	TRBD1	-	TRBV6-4	CASSPGTGSTGELFF	TGTGCCAGCAGCCCCGGGACAGGGAGTACCGGGGAGCTGTTTTTT
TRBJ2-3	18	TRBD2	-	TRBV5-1	CASSSRLAGGPGTDTQYF	TGCGCCAGCAGCTCCCGACTAGCGGGGGGGCCTGGCACAGATACGCAGTATTTT
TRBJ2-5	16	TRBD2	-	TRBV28	CASSFAGRGGGETQYF	TGTGCCAGCAGTTTCGCCGGGCGCGGGGGAGGAGAGACCCAGTACTTC
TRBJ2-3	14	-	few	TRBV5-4	CASSPGLSTDTQYF	TGTGCCAGCAGCCCAGGACTTAGCACAGATACGCAGTATTTT
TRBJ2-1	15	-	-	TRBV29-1	CSVEDRGKEGNEQFF	TGCAGCGTTGAAGATAGGGGGAAGGAAGGCAATGAGCAGTTCTTC
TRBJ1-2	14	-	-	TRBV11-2	CASSSLRVNYGYTF	TGTGCCAGCAGCTCGCTCAGGGTGAACTATGGCTACACCTTC
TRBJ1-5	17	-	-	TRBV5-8	CASSLGRGWGRFQPQHF	TGTGCCAGCAGCTTGGGCCGGGGGTGGGGAAGATTTCAGCCCCAGCATTTT
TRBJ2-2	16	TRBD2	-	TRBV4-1	CASSQETSGYTGELFF	TGCGCCAGCAGCCAAGAGACTAGCGGGTACACCGGGGAGCTGTTTTTT
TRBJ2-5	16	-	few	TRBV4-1	CASSQDPGVGRKTQYF	TGCGCCAGCAGCCAAGATCCCGGGGTAGGCAGAAAGACCCAGTACTTC
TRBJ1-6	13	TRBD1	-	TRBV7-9	CASSRQGPSPLHF	TGTGCCTCATCCCGACAGGGGCCTTCACCCCTCCACTTT
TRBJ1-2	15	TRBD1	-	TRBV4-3	CASSQTGTGFYGYTF	TGCGCCAGCAGCCAAACCGGGACAGGGTTCTATGGCTACACCTTC
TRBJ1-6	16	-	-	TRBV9	CASSVAARSYNSPLHF	TGTGCCAGCAGCGTGGCAGCGAGATCCTATAATTCACCCCTCCACTTT
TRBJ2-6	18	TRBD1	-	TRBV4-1	CASSQRTGGDSGANVLTF	TGCGCCAGCAGCCAACGGACAGGGGGGGACTCTGGGGCCAACGTCCTGACTTTC
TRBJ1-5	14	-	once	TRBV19	CASSIGTPNQPQHF	TGTGCCAGTAGTATTGGGACACCTAATCAGCCCCAGCATTTT
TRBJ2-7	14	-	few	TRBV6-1	CASSGQAYSYEQYF	TGTGCCAGCAGTGGACAGGCCTATAGCTACGAGCAGTACTTC
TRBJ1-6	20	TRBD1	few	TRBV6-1	CASSGHRGSGVGSYNSPLHF	TGTGCCAGCAGTGGCCACAGGGGAAGTGGTGTTGGTTCCTATAATTCACCCCTCCACTTT
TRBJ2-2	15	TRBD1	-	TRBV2	CASRNRQGAGGELFF	TGTGCCAGCAGGAACCGACAGGGGGCCGGCGGGGAGCTGTTTTTT
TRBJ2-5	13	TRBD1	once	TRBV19	CATRDRGQETQYF	TGTGCCACAAGGGACAGGGGACAAGAGACCCAGTACTTC
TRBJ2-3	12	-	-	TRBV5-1	CASRLGADTQYF	TGCGCCAGCCGCCTCGGAGCAGATACGCAGTATTTT
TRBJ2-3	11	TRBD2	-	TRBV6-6	CASSPGLPKYF	TGTGCCAGCAGTCCGGGACTACCAAAGTATTTT
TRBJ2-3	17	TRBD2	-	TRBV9	CASSPIGTSGGPVTQYF	TGTGCCAGCAGCCCGATAGGGACTAGCGGGGGACCCGTTACGCAGTATTTT
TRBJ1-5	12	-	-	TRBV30	CAWDSSNQPQHF	TGTGCCTGGGACAGTAGCAATCAGCCCCAGCATTTT
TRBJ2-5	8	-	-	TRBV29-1	CSNEAQYF	TGCAGCAACGAGGCCCAGTACTTC
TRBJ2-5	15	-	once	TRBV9	CASSEATGLQETQYF	TGTGCCAGCAGCGAGGCTACAGGCCTCCAAGAGACCCAGTACTTC
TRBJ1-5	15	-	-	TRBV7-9	CASSYTGMGNQPQHF	TGTGCCAGCAGCTATACAGGGATGGGCAATCAGCCCCAGCATTTT
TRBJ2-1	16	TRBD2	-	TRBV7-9	CSSSLEGLAGRNEQFF	TGTTCCAGCAGCTTAGAGGGACTAGCGGGGAGGAATGAGCAGTTCTTC
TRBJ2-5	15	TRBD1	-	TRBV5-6	CASSTGQGSQETQYF	TGTGCCAGCAGCACCGGACAGGGATCCCAAGAGACCCAGTACTTC
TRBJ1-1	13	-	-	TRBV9	CASSPTGNTEAFF	TGTGCCAGCAGCCCGACAGGGAACACTGAAGCTTTCTTT
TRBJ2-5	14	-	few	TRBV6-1	CASSVLRESETQYF	TGTGCCAGCAGTGTACTCAGGGAATCAGAGACCCAGTACTTC
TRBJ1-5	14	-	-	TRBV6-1	CASSFGGGHQPQHF	TGTGCCAGCAGTTTCGGGGGAGGGCATCAGCCCCAGCATTTT
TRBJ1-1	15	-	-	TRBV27	CASSRAGAGDTEAFF	TGTGCCAGCAGTAGGGCTGGGGCCGGCGACACTGAAGCTTTCTTT
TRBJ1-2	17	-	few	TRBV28	CASSFLSGQGGHYGYTF	TGTGCCAGCAGTTTTCTCTCTGGGCAGGGAGGACACTATGGCTACACCTTC
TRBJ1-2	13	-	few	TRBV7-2	CASSPDRNYGYTF	TGTGCCAGCAGCCCAGACAGGAACTATGGCTACACCTTC
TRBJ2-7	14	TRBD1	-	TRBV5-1	CASSQAGTGYEQYF	TGCGCCAGCAGCCAAGCCGGGACAGGGTACGAGCAGTACTTC
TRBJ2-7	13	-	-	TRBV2	CASSRDSYYEQYF	TGTGCCAGCTCTCGTGACAGTTACTACGAGCAGTACTTC
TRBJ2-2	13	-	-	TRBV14	CASSLTSTGELFF	TGTGCCAGCAGCCTTACTAGTACCGGGGAGCTGTTTTTT
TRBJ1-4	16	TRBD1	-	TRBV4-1	CASSQGVDRVYKKLFF	TGCGCCAGCAGCCAAGGAGTGGACAGGGTATATAAAAAACTGTTTTTT
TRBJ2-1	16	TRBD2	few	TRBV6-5	CASSYYSGRAGNEQFF	TGTGCCAGCAGTTACTATAGCGGGAGGGCCGGAAATGAGCAGTTCTTC
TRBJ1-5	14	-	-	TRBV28	CASRGEYSNQPQHF	TGTGCCAGCAGGGGCGAATATAGCAATCAGCCCCAGCATTTT
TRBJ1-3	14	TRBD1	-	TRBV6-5	CASSYRRLYGQGLF	TGTGCCAGCAGTTACAGGAGGTTGTACGGACAGGGGTTATTT
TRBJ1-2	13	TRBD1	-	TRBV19	CASSTDRGSGYTF	TGTGCCAGTAGTACAGACAGGGGGAGTGGCTACACCTTC
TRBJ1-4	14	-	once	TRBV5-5	CASSPTRFNEKLFF	TGTGCCAGCAGCCCTACGAGGTTTAATGAAAAACTGTTTTTT
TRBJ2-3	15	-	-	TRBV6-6	CASSYSIRAPDTQYF	TGTGCCAGCAGTTACTCAATCAGGGCACCAGATACGCAGTATTTT
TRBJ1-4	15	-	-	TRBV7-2	CASSSTPGRIEKLFF	TGTGCCAGCAGCTCGACGCCAGGGCGGATTGAAAAACTGTTTTTT
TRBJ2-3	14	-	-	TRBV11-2	CASTSGVDTDTQYF	TGTGCCAGCACCTCGGGGGTTGACACAGATACGCAGTATTTT
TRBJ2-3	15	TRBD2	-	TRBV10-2	CAINLAGGPTDTQYF	TGCGCCATCAATCTAGCGGGAGGCCCCACAGATACGCAGTATTTT
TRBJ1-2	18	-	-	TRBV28	CASSFRTVGGSVGYGYTF	TGTGCCAGCAGTTTCAGGACGGTTGGAGGCTCAGTCGGCTATGGCTACACCTTC
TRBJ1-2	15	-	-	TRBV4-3	CASSQETVARYGYTF	TGCGCCAGCAGCCAAGAGACAGTCGCACGCTATGGCTACACCTTC
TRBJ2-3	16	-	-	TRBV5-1	CASSSPPQTSTDTQYF	TGCGCCAGCAGCTCCCCTCCCCAGACTAGCACAGATACGCAGTATTTT
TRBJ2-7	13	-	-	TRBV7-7	CASSSSPASEQYF	TGTGCCAGCAGCTCATCGCCTGCGAGTGAGCAGTACTTC
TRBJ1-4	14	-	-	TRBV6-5	CASSGSPRGEKLFF	TGTGCCAGCAGTGGAAGCCCCCGGGGTGAAAAACTGTTTTTT
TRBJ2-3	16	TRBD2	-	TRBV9	CASSAPTSGPKDTQYF	TGTGCCAGCAGCGCCCCGACTAGCGGACCAAAAGATACGCAGTATTTT